This T cell receptor (beta chain) was recorded in a study of T cell responses to AZD1222 COVID-19 vaccine. Study-wide findings and caveats: Every sample of the repertoires postdated the peak T cell response. Spike was spanned by vaccine-associated CD4 TCRs, with dominance at 160-218 and 743-854. AZD1222 recipients seropositive at baseline numbered only 5 to 7. In a largely white British group with more females than males, clonal diversity was possibly underestimated.

With 2 bases removed from V and 0 bases from J, the gap between germline ends came to 9 bases. This CDR3 contains 15 residues. Per germline, CDR1 MNHNS and CDR2 SASEGT. Concerning this clone itself: Its antigen is not known.

Sequenced by immunoSEQ multiplex PCR; TCRdb stores in-frame clones only, minus some. This table holds about 160,000 clones, approximately 88% found once. This receptor was identified in an adult who received the AZD1222 COVID-19 vaccine. The input for sequencing was peripheral blood, taken 28 days after the second AZD1222 dose. The chain recombines TRBV6-1 with TRBJ2-3, with TRBD2 as a possible D gene (6 bases). The CDR3 reads CASSEKGRSTDTQYF. The CDR3 region has the DNA TGTGCCAGCAGTGAAAAGGGGAGGAGCACAGATACGCAGTATTTT.